These 6 T cell receptor beta chains share one sample of origin, sequenced in a study of patients and donors after allogeneic stem cell transplantation. One entry per CDR3 protein, called by TCRdb with MiXCR from the RT-PCR reads. The data show around 200,000 distinct CDR3 sequences, around 40% seen once. Input material: blood, either unsorted or a sorted T cell fraction (not recorded which). These receptors were obtained from a human donor who was either an allogeneic HSCT recipient or a stem cell or donor lymphocyte infusion donor (not recorded which). It is not recorded whose cells these are; they may come from a transplant donor.

The V gene is TRBV5-1, the J gene TRBJ2-2, with TRBD2 as a possible D gene (5 bases). The CDR3 is 16 residues long. Germline CDR1 and CDR2: SGHRS and YFSETQ. With 0 bases removed from V and 5 bases from J, the gap between germline ends came to 14 bases. CDR3 residues: CASSLDVRLRTGELFF. The CDR3 bases are TGCGCCAGCAGCTTGGATGTGAGACTAAGGACCGGGGAGCTGTTTTTT.

V gene TRBV10-3 combines with J gene TRBJ1-2; D is ambiguous. Per germline, CDR1 ENHRY and CDR2 SYGVKD. The CDR3 has 15 residues. V lost 2 bases, J lost 6 bases, and 16 bases lay in between. The CDR3 DNA reads as TGTGCCATCAGTGAGAGGAGGGCCGGTATAAATGGCTACACCTTC. Translation gives CAISERRAGINGYTF.

The gene calls are TRBV29-1 and TRBJ1-5; D gene uncertain. Trimming shortened V by 6 bases and J by 2 bases, and 17 bases separated the two germline ends. Germline CDR1 and CDR2: SQVTM and ANQGSEA. The CDR3 totals 15 residues. CDR3 loop: CSVPRPPGGNQPQHF. CDR3 sequence (DNA): TGCAGCGTACCTAGACCCCCGGGTGGCAATCAGCCCCAGCATTTT.

V gene TRBV5-5 combines with J gene TRBJ2-7; TRBD1 matches 7 bases. The CDR3 totals 16 residues. With 5 bases clipped from V and 4 bases from J, the junction kept 15 bases outside the gene matches. Germline lookup yields CDR1 SGHKS and CDR2 YYEKEE (reference sequence). CDR3 loop: CASRQPGQRTVYEQYF. CDR3 in DNA: TGTGCCAGCAGACAACCGGGACAGCGGACTGTATACGAGCAGTACTTC. Full variable domain (rest looked up from reference TRBV5-5 and TRBJ2-7): DAGVTQSPTHLIKTRGQQVTLRCSPISGHKSVSWYQQVLGQGPQFIFQYYEKEERGRGNFPDRFSARQFPNYSSELNVNALLLGDSALYLCASRQPGQRTVYEQYFGPGTRLTVT.

The chain carries TRBV6-6 and TRBJ1-5; D is perhaps TRBD1 (6 bases). The CDR3 totals 13 residues. In germline, CDR1 is MNHNY, CDR2 SVGAGI (reference sequence). Trimming cost V 6 bases and J 5 bases, with 11 bases left between them. CDR3 sequence reads: CASRSHRDQPQHF. CDR3 DNA: TGTGCCAGCAGATCCCACAGGGATCAGCCCCAGCATTTT.

The rearrangement uses TRBV28 and TRBJ2-7; 9 bases align to TRBD1. CDR3 length: 17 residues. V trimming: 7 bases; J trimming: 0 bases; junction bases outside the gene matches: 13. Germline CDR1 reads MDHEN; CDR2 reads SYDVKM. This chain's CDR3 is CASTPASGQGPSYEQYF. CDR3 DNA: TGTGCCAGCACCCCCGCCTCAGGACAGGGGCCCTCCTACGAGCAGTACTTC. Complete variable domain (other parts from reference TRBV28 and TRBJ2-7): DVKVTQSSRYLVKRTGEKVFLECVQDMDHENMFWYRQDPGLGLRLIYFSYDVKMKEKGDIPEGYSVSREKKERFSLILESASTNQTSMYLCASTPASGQGPSYEQYFGPGTRLTVT.